One sample yielded the 2 T cell receptor beta chains listed below, sequenced in a study of cytomegalovirus exposure and HLA in healthy donors (dated by TCRdb to 2015 to 2018). Library generation was performed with the immunoSEQ multiplex PCR assay. Not all clones reach the TCRdb copy of this immuneACCESS table, which keeps in-frame sequences only. Checked studies attribute under half of the gap to unresolved V genes and leave the rest unexplained. The sample table contains more than 85,000 clones; only one count was recorded for approximately 94% of them. The ten largest clones capture approximately 0.91% of the sample. The sequencing sample was made of PBMCs. The source of these receptors is a woman aged 18-29 years in good health and CMV-seronegative.

This chain connects TRBV5-6 to TRBJ2-1; 7 bases are shared with TRBD1. The germline V gene has CDR1 SGHDT and CDR2 YYEEEE. The CDR3 sequence is 16 residues long. With 0 bases clipped from V and 7 bases from J, the junction kept 10 bases outside the gene matches. This chain's CDR3 is CASSLALWDSVNEQFF. The CDR3 nucleotides read TGTGCCAGCAGCTTGGCTCTGTGGGACAGCGTTAATGAGCAGTTCTTC.

This clone was counted once. The chain combines TRBV7-2 with TRBJ2-1, with TRBD2 matching 14 bases. The CDR3 runs 17 residues. From germline, CDR1 is SGHTA and CDR2 FQGNSA. J gave up 9 bases and V 1 base, and 8 bases lay outside the gene matches. CDR3 region: CASSLGGAGTSGGEQFF. For the CDR3, the DNA is TGTGCCAGCAGCTTAGGAGGTGCCGGGACTAGCGGGGGTGAGCAGTTCTTC.